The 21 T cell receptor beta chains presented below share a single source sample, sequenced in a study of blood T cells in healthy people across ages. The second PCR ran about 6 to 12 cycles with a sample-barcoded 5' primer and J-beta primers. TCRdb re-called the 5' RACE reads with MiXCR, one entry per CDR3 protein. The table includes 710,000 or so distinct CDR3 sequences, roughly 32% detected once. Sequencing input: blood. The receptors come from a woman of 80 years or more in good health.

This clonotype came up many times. CDR3 DNA: TGCAGTGCTTTAGGACAGGGTGCCTACGAGCAGTACTTC. The encoded protein is CSALGQGAYEQYF. The chain employs TRBV20-1 and TRBJ2-7; 8 bases fit TRBD1. The CDR3 is 13 residues long. Trimming cost V 5 bases and J 2 bases; bases outside gene matches: 5. Germline CDR1 is DFQATT and CDR2 is SNEGSKA (reference sequence).

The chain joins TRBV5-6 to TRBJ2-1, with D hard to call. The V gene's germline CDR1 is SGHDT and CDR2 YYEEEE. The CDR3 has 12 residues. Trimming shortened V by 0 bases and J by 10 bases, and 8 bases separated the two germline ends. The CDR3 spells CASSLGAYEQFF. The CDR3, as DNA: TGTGCCAGCAGCTTGGGCGCCTACGAGCAGTTCTTC. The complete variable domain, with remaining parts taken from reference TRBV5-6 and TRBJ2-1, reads DAGVTQSPTHLIKTRGQQVTLRCSPKSGHDTVSWYQQALGQGPQFIFQYYEEEERQRGNFPDRFSGHQFPNYSSELNVNALLLGDSALYLCASSLGAYEQFFGPGTRLTVL.

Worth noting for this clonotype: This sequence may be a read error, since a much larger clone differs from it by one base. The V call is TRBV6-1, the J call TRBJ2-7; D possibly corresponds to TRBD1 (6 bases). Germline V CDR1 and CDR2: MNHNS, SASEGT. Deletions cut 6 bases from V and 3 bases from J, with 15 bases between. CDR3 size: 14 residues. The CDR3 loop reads CASRAQADSYEQYF. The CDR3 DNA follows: TGTGCCAGCAGGGCCCAAGCGGACAGCTACGAGCAGTACTTC.

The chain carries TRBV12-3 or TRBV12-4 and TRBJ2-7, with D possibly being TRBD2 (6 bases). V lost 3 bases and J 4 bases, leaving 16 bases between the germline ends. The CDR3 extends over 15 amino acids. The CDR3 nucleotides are TGTGCCAGCAGTTTGTCCGGGAGTGGGATTTACGAGCAGTACTTC. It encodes CASSLSGSGIYEQYF.

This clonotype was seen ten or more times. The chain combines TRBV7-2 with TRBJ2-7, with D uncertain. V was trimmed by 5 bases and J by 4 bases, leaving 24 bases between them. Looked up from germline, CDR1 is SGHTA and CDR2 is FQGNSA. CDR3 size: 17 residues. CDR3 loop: CASSHQAARKTPYEQYF. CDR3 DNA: TGTGCCAGCAGCCACCAGGCAGCGAGGAAAACGCCGTACGAGCAGTACTTC.

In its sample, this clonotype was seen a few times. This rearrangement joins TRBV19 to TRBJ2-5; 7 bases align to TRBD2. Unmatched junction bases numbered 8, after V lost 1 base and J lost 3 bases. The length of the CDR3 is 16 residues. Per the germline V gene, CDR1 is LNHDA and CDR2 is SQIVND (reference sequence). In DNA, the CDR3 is TGTGCCAGTAGTATAGTCTTGGGGACTAAAGAAGAGACCCAGTACTTC. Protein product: CASSIVLGTKEETQYF.

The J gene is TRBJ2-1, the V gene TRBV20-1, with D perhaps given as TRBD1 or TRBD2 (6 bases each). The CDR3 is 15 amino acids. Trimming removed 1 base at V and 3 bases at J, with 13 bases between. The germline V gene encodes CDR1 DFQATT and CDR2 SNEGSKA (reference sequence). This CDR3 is CSARADGGVYNEQFF. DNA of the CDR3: TGCAGTGCTAGAGCGGACGGGGGCGTCTACAATGAGCAGTTCTTC.

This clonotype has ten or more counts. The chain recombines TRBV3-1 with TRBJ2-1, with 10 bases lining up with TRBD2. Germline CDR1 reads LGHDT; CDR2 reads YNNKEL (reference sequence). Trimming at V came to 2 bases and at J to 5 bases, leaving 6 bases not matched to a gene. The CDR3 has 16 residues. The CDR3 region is CASSQRASGGHNEQFF. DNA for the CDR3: TGTGCCAGCAGCCAACGAGCTAGCGGGGGCCACAATGAGCAGTTCTTC.

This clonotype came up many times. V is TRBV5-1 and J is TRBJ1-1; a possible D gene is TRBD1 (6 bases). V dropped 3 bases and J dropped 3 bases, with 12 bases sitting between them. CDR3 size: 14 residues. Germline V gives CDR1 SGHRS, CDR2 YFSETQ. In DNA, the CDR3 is TGCGCCAGCAGCTCAGGGGATGGTTACACTGAAGCTTTCTTT. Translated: CASSSGDGYTEAFF.

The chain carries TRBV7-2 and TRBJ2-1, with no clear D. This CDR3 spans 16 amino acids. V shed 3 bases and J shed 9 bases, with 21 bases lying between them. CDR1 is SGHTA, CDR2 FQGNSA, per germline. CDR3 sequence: CASSFGRFGQFGEQFF. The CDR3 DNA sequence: TGTGCCAGCAGCTTTGGACGGTTCGGGCAATTTGGTGAGCAGTTCTTC. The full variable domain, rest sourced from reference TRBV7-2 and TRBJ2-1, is GAGVSQSPSNKVTEKGKDVELRCDPISGHTALYWYRQSLGQGLEFLIYFQGNSAPDKSGLPSDRFSAERTGGSVSTLTIQRTQQEDSAVYLCASSFGRFGQFGEQFFGPGTRLTVL.

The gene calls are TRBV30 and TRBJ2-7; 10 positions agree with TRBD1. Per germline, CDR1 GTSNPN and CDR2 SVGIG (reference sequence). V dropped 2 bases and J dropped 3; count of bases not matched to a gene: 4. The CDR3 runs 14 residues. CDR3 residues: CAWSRTGGHYEQYF. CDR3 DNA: TGTGCCTGGAGTCGGACAGGGGGGCACTACGAGCAGTACTTC.

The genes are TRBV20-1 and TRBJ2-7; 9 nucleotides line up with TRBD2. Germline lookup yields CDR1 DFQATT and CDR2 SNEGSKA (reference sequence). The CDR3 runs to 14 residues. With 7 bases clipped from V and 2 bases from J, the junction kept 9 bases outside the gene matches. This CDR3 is CSGRTSGSTYEQYF. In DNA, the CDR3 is TGCAGTGGTCGAACTAGCGGGTCGACCTACGAGCAGTACTTC.

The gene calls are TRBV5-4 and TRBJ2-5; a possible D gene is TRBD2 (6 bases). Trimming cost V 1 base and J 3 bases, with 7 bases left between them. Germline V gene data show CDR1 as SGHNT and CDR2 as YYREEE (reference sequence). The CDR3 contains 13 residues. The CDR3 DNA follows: TGTGCCAGCAGCTTGCCTAGCGAAGAGACCCAGTACTTC. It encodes CASSLPSEETQYF.

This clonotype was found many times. As DNA, the CDR3 is TGCGCCAGCAGCTGGCCGGGACAGACTAACACTGAAGCTTTCTTT. It is translated as CASSWPGQTNTEAFF. The chain combines TRBV5-1 with TRBJ1-1, with 7 bases fitting TRBD1. CDR1 SGHRS and CDR2 YFSETQ come from the germline V gene. Losses at the gene ends were 3 bases for V and 2 bases for J; bases not matched to a gene: 7. The CDR3 is 15 amino acids.

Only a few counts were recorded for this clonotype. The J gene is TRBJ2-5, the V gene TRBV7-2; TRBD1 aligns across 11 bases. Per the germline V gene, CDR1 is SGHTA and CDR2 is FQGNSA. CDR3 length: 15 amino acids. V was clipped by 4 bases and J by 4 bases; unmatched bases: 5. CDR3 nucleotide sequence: TGTGCCAGCAGCTCGGGACAGGGGGTTGCAGAGACCCAGTACTTC. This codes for CASSSGQGVAETQYF.

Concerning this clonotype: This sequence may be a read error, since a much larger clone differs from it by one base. The CDR3 here is CSDSTGVRQPQHF. The DNA for the CDR3 is TGCAGCGATTCCACCGGGGTTAGGCAGCCCCAGCATTTT. The chain recombines TRBV29-1 with TRBJ1-5; D is unresolved. V was cut by 7 bases and J by 7 bases, with 17 bases left in between. This CDR3 has 13 residues. CDR1 and CDR2 from the germline V gene are SQVTM and ANQGSEA.

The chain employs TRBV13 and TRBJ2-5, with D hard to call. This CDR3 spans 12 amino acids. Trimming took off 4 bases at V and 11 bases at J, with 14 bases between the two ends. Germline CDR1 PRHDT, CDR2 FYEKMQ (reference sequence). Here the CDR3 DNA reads TGTGCCAGCAGCTCTACCCTTATGGAGCAGTACTTC. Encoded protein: CASSSTLMEQYF.

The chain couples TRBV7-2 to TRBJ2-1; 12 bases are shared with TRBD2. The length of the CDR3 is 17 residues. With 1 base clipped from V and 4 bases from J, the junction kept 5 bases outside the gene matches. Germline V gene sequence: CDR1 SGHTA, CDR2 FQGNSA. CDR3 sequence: CASSLDLAGGVYNEQFF. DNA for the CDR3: TGTGCCAGCAGCTTAGACCTAGCGGGGGGGGTTTACAATGAGCAGTTCTTC.

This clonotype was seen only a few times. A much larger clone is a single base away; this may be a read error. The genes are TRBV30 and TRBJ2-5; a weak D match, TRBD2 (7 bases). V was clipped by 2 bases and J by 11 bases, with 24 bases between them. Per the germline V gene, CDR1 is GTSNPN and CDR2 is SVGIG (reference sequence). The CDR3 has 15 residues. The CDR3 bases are TGTGCCTGGAGTCGATCGGGGGGCGCGTACAATGAGCAGTACTTC. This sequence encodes CAWSRSGGAYNEQYF.

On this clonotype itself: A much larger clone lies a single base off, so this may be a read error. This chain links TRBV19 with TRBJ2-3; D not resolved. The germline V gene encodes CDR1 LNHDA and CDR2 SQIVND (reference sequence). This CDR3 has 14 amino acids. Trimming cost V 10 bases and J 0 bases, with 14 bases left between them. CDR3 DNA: TGTGCCACCAGGTCTTCCAGCAGCACAGATACGCAGTATTTT. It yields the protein CATRSSSSTDTQYF. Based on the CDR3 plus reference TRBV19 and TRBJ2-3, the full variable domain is DGGITQSPKYLFRKEGQNVTLSCEQNLNHDAMYWYRQDPGQGLRLIYYSQIVNDFQKGDIAEGYSVSREKKESFPLTVTSAQKNPTAFYLCATRSSSSTDTQYFGPGTRLTVL.

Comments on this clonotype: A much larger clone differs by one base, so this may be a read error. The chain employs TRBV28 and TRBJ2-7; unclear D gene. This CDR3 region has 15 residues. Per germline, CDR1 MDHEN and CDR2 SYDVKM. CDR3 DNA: TGTGCCAGCAGTTTCCCCCTGGGTAGCTCCTACGAGCGGTACTTC. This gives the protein CASSFPLGSSYERYF.